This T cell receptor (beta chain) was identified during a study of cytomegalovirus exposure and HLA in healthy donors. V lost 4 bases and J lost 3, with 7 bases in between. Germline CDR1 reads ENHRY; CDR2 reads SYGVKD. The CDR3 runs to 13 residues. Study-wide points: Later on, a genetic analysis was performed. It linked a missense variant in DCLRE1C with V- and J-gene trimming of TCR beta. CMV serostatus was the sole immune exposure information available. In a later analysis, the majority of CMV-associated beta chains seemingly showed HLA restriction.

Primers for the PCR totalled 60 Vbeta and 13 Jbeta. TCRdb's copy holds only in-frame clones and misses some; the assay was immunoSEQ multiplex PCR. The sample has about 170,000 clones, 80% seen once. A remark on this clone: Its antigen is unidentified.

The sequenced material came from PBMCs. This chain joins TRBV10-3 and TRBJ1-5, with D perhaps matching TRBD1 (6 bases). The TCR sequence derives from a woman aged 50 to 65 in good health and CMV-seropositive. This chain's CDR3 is CAISGTANQPQHF. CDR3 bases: TGTGCCATCAGTGGGACAGCCAATCAGCCCCAGCATTTT.